Listed here are 29 T cell receptor beta chains from one sample, sequenced in a study of vaccination and CD4 T cells after COVID-19. Treatment noted: approximately nine-day PBMC culture with coronavirus spike peptide pools or control peptides (ViraFEST assay). Cultured CD4+ T cell DNA underwent sequencing with the Oncomine TCR Beta short-read assay. Using its own MiXCR run on the PCR reads, TCRdb lists one record per CDR3 protein. The sample holds fewer than 9,500 distinct CDR3 sequences, approximately 55% seen once. Their cognate antigens are unknown. Input material: CD4+ T cells from blood, cultured in vitro. Every receptor here comes from a human donor who had recovered from COVID-19.

The chain uses TRBV5-4 and TRBJ1-2; 7 positions match TRBD1. This CDR3 region has 16 residues. J lost 4 bases, V lost 4 bases, and 13 bases had no gene match. The germline V gene has CDR1 SGHNT and CDR2 YYREEE (reference sequence). The CDR3 loop reads CASSEPTGMGIYGYTF. CDR3 nucleotides: TGTGCCAGCAGCGAACCGACAGGGATGGGGATCTATGGCTACACCTTC.

This rearrangement joins TRBV7-2 to TRBJ2-2; no definite D call. V lost 4 bases, J lost 6 bases, and 6 bases lay in between. CDR1 is SGHTA and CDR2 is FQGNSA in the germline V gene. The CDR3 sequence is 12 residues long. The CDR3 DNA reads TGTGCCAGCAGCTCCTTTTCCGGGGAGCTGTTTTTT. Amino acids: CASSSFSGELFF.

Only a few counts were recorded for this clonotype. V usage is TRBV6-5 and J usage is TRBJ1-2; TRBD1 aligns across 8 bases. The CDR3 spans 15 residues. Unmatched junction bases numbered 7, after V lost 2 bases and J lost 5 bases. Germline V gene data show CDR1 as MNHEY and CDR2 as SVGAGI. Written as DNA, the CDR3 is TGTGCCAGCAGTTACCAGGCAGGGGGCCTATATGGCTACACCTTC. Translating it yields CASSYQAGGLYGYTF.

This clonotype was observed a handful of times. The CDR3, as DNA: TGCAGTGCTTCCGGGACAGGGCAGTGGACTGAAGCTTTCTTT. It codes for CSASGTGQWTEAFF. This rearrangement joins TRBV20-1 to TRBJ1-1, with TRBD1 identical over 9 bases. This CDR3 region has 14 residues. The germline gives CDR1 DFQATT, CDR2 SNEGSKA (reference sequence). J was trimmed by 5 bases and V by 5 bases; bases with no gene match: 9.

The CDR3 bases are TGTGCCAGCAGTTACTCGACACAGGGACAGAATGAGCAGTTCTTC. This codes for CASSYSTQGQNEQFF. V usage is TRBV6-5 and J usage is TRBJ2-1, with 7 bases identical to TRBD1. Trimming cost V 0 bases and J 7 bases; bases outside gene matches: 6. Germline V gives CDR1 MNHEY, CDR2 SVGAGI. The CDR3 is made up of 15 amino acids.

This chain links TRBV20-1 with TRBJ2-3; D perhaps matches TRBD1 (6 bases). Germline V gene lookup returns CDR1 DFQATT and CDR2 SNEGSKA (reference sequence). CDR3 length: 14 amino acids. Deletions cut 1 base from V and 4 bases from J, with 12 bases between. CDR3 in DNA: TGCAGTGCTAGAGGCGGGTCAGGGGCAGATACGCAGTATTTT. Protein product: CSARGGSGADTQYF.

The rearrangement links TRBV12-3 or TRBV12-4 to TRBJ1-5; D not resolved. This CDR3 region has 13 residues. V was trimmed by 3 bases and J by 4 bases, leaving 7 bases between them. The CDR3 loop is CASSFRQNQPQHF. DNA for the CDR3: TGTGCCAGCAGTTTCAGGCAAAATCAGCCCCAGCATTTT.

This clonotype occurred a few times. The rearrangement joins TRBV11-2 to TRBJ2-7; TRBD1 agrees at 9 bases. Germline CDR1 and CDR2: SGHAT and FQNNGV. The CDR3 contains 16 residues. The ends lost 0 bases at V and 2 bases at J; junction bases unmatched: 5. The CDR3 sequence is CASSLDGGTGTYEQYF. The CDR3 DNA is TGTGCCAGCAGCTTAGATGGCGGGACAGGGACCTACGAGCAGTACTTC.

The rearrangement joins TRBV19 to TRBJ2-2; D tentatively fits TRBD1 or TRBD2 (5 bases each). The germline V and J ends were trimmed by 1 base and 5 bases, with 11 bases remaining between them. There are 15 residues in the CDR3. Germline loops: CDR1 LNHDA, CDR2 SQIVND (reference sequence). The CDR3 loop reads CASSIGGGPTGELFF. The DNA of the CDR3 is TGTGCCAGTAGTATAGGTGGGGGACCGACCGGGGAGCTGTTTTTT.

This clonotype is termed medium-sized (0.01 to 0.1%). This chain links TRBV19 with TRBJ2-3; 8 bases are shared with TRBD1. This CDR3 has 14 amino acids. Germline V gives CDR1 LNHDA, CDR2 SQIVND (reference sequence). V trimming: 6 bases; J trimming: 14 bases; junction bases outside the gene matches: 16. This CDR3 is CASRSGAGGKFLYF. CDR3 nucleotides: TGTGCCAGTAGGTCTGGGGCAGGGGGCAAGTTCTTGTATTTT.

J is TRBJ1-4 and V is TRBV7-2, with 10 bases lining up with TRBD1. The V and J ends lost 5 bases and 11 bases, in that order; junction bases with no gene match: 8. The CDR3 is 14 residues long. Germline CDR1 and CDR2: SGHTA and FQGNSA. The CDR3 DNA is TGTGCCAGCAGCGCCGGGACAGGGGAAGGGAAACTGTTTTTT. Encoded protein: CASSAGTGEGKLFF.

The V gene is TRBV29-1, the J gene TRBJ1-2; D remains ambiguous. The length of the CDR3 is 12 residues. The germline V gene encodes CDR1 SQVTM and CDR2 ANQGSEA. V was shortened by 1 base and J by 2 bases, with 5 bases between the two germline ends. As DNA, the CDR3 is TGCAGCGTTGAAGCGCCAAACTATGGCTACACCTTC. Its protein is CSVEAPNYGYTF.

The rearrangement joins TRBV6-2 or TRBV6-3 to TRBJ1-2; D is uncertain. This CDR3 is 14 amino acids long. The germline V and J ends were trimmed by 7 bases and 2 bases, with 14 bases remaining between them. Germline V gene sequence: CDR1 MNHEY, CDR2 SVGEGT. The CDR3: CASTGGSGNYGYTF. The CDR3 DNA reads as TGTGCCAGCACCGGTGGAAGTGGAAACTATGGCTACACCTTC.

This clonotype was counted only a few times. The chain joins TRBV6-1 to TRBJ1-2; no clear D gene. Trimming took 5 bases from V and 2 from J, leaving 12 bases between them. Germline V gene lookup returns CDR1 MNHNS and CDR2 SASEGT. The CDR3 has 14 residues. Written as DNA, the CDR3 is TGTGCCAGCAGTCGCCGGGCGTTAAACTATGGCTACACCTTC. Amino acid sequence: CASSRRALNYGYTF.

The CDR3 coding sequence is TGTGCCAGCAGCTTAGGGATTAGGGCAGATACGCAGTATTTT. This sequence encodes CASSLGIRADTQYF. The chain carries TRBV7-9 and TRBJ2-3; D unresolved. CDR1 SEHNR and CDR2 FQNEAQ come from the germline V gene (reference sequence). This CDR3 region has 14 residues. With 1 base removed from V and 4 bases from J, the gap between germline ends came to 9 bases.

The chain couples TRBV12-3 or TRBV12-4 to TRBJ2-3; 8 nucleotides line up with TRBD2. This CDR3 contains 17 residues. V shed 7 bases and J 5 bases; nucleotides not matched to a gene: 17. The DNA of the CDR3 is TGTGCCAGCACTCTATTTATGGGACTCGGGAGGGGAGATACGCAGTATTTT. It specifies CASTLFMGLGRGDTQYF.

This chain uses TRBV7-2 with TRBJ1-2, with 8 bases matching TRBD1. V was pared by 4 bases and J by 14 bases, with 9 bases of the junction left unmatched. This CDR3 has 12 residues. Per the germline V gene, CDR1 is SGHTA and CDR2 is FQGNSA. The CDR3 nucleotides are TGTGCCAGCAGCTCTGGGACAGGTGGAAGAACCTTC. Its translation: CASSSGTGGRTF.

The rearrangement uses TRBV6-1 and TRBJ2-5; possibly TRBD2 for D (6 bases). CDR1 is MNHNS, CDR2 SASEGT, per germline. V was pared by 7 bases and J by 5 bases, with 17 bases between. This CDR3 contains 14 residues. CDR3 bases: TGTGCCAGCACGACCTACAGCGGAGGGGAGACCCAGTACTTC. Translating it yields CASTTYSGGETQYF.

This chain uses TRBV30 with TRBJ1-1; D perhaps matches TRBD1 (6 bases). There are 14 residues in the CDR3. V shed 1 base and J shed 5 bases, with 14 bases lying between them. Germline CDR1 reads GTSNPN; CDR2 reads SVGIG (reference sequence). The CDR3 sequence is CAWSGSQGNTEAFF. The CDR3 region has the DNA TGTGCCTGGAGTGGATCTCAGGGGAATACTGAAGCTTTCTTT.

V gene TRBV12-3 or TRBV12-4 combines with J gene TRBJ1-1; the D is unclear. The CDR3 contains 14 residues. V was shortened by 3 bases and J by 3 bases, with 11 bases between the two germline ends. The CDR3 region is CASSFGGAYTEAFF. Here the CDR3 DNA reads TGTGCCAGCAGTTTCGGAGGCGCTTACACTGAAGCTTTCTTT.

The chain has TRBV30 and TRBJ1-1, with D tentatively TRBD1 (5 bases). The CDR3 covers 15 residues. Germline-derived CDR1 and CDR2 are GTSNPN and SVGIG (reference sequence). The germline V and J ends were trimmed by 1 base and 4 bases, with 16 bases remaining between them. The CDR3 sequence: CAWSGNRGGGTEAFF. Written as DNA, the CDR3 is TGTGCCTGGAGTGGAAATAGGGGAGGAGGCACTGAAGCTTTCTTT.

There are a few counts of this clonotype. The V gene is TRBV15, the J gene TRBJ2-1; D unclear. The V end was cut by 3 bases, the J end by 0 bases, with 15 bases between. Per germline, CDR1 LNHNV and CDR2 YYDKDF (reference sequence). This CDR3 contains 17 residues. Here the CDR3 reads CATSRAPRESSYNEQFF. In DNA form, the CDR3 reads TGTGCCACCAGCAGGGCTCCTAGGGAAAGCTCCTACAATGAGCAGTTCTTC.

The chain is built from TRBV18 and TRBJ1-5, with 9 bases lining up with TRBD1. Looked up from germline, CDR1 is KGHSH and CDR2 is LQKENI. CDR3 length: 15 residues. The V gene end was trimmed by 6 bases and the J gene end by 6 bases; junction bases not matched to a gene: 9. The CDR3 spells CASSPGQGSAQPQHF. CDR3 bases: TGTGCCAGCTCGCCAGGACAGGGGAGTGCTCAGCCCCAGCATTTT. Complete variable domain (other parts from reference TRBV18 and TRBJ1-5): NAGVMQNPRHLVRRRGQEARLRCSPMKGHSHVYWYRQLPEEGLKFMVYLQKENIIDESGMPKERFSAEFPKEGPSILRIQQVVRGDSAAYFCASSPGQGSAQPQHFGDGTRLSIL.

Only one count was recorded for this clonotype. J is TRBJ2-7 and V is TRBV2; D is unclear. Between the trimmed V and J ends, which lost 5 bases and 3 bases, there was a span of 14 bases. This CDR3 has 14 residues. Germline loops: CDR1 SNHLY, CDR2 FYNNEI. CDR3 sequence: CASSSSSVFYEQYF. Written as DNA, the CDR3 is TGTGCCAGCAGTTCATCGTCGGTCTTCTACGAGCAGTACTTC.

V gene TRBV24-1 combines with J gene TRBJ1-1; D possibly corresponds to TRBD1 (5 bases). The CDR3 consists of 13 residues. Germline CDR1 and CDR2: KGHDR and SFDVKD. V was cut by 4 bases and J by 1 base, with 6 bases left in between. The CDR3 DNA reads as TGTGCCACCAGTGACGACAGGAACACTGAAGCTTTCTTT. Amino acid sequence: CATSDDRNTEAFF.

This chain connects TRBV11-2 to TRBJ1-2; a possible D gene is TRBD1 (6 bases). V lost 5 bases and J lost 4, with 14 bases in between. CDR3 length equals 14 residues. Germline-derived CDR1 and CDR2 are SGHAT and FQNNGV. CDR3 nucleotides: TGTGCCAGCAGCCCTCTTCAGGGGACCTATGGCTACACCTTC. Translating gives CASSPLQGTYGYTF.

The genes are TRBV6-1 and TRBJ2-5, with a possible D match to TRBD1 (5 bases). From germline, CDR1 is MNHNS and CDR2 SASEGT. Trimming took off 4 bases at V and 5 bases at J, with 17 bases between the two ends. This CDR3 has 15 residues. The CDR3 reads CASSGASRVVETQYF. CDR3 sequence (DNA): TGTGCCAGCAGTGGAGCCTCCAGGGTGGTGGAGACCCAGTACTTC.

The chain recombines TRBV7-6 with TRBJ2-1; TRBD1 matches at 7 bases. J lost 2 bases, V lost 5 bases, and 6 bases had no gene match. The CDR3 has 15 amino acids. CDR1 SGHVS and CDR2 FNYEAQ come from the germline V gene. Here the CDR3 reads CASSIYRGPYNEQFF. The CDR3, as DNA: TGTGCCAGCAGCATATACAGGGGCCCCTACAATGAGCAGTTCTTC. Looking up the rest from reference TRBV7-6 and TRBJ2-1 gives the full variable domain: GAGVSQSPRYKVTKRGQDVALRCDPISGHVSLYWYRQALGQGPEFLTYFNYEAQQDKSGLPNDRFSAERPEGSISTLTIQRTEQRDSAMYRCASSIYRGPYNEQFFGPGTRLTVL.

This clonotype was observed a few times. The rearrangement uses TRBV7-9 and TRBJ2-1; 7 nucleotides agree with TRBD2. Germline V gene lookup returns CDR1 SEHNR and CDR2 FQNEAQ (reference sequence). The J segment lost 6 bases and the V segment lost 5 bases, leaving 13 bases of the junction unmatched. The CDR3 is 16 residues long. CDR3 bases: TGTGCCAGCAGCCTCTATGTCGGTTGGGGGGGCAATGAGCAGTTCTTC. Residues: CASSLYVGWGGNEQFF.